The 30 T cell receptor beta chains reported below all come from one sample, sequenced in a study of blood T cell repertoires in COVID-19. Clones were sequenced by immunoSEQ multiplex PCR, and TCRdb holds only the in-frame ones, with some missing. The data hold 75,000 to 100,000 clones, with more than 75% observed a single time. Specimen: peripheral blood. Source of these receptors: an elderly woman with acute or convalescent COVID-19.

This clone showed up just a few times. Here the CDR3 reads CASTRSNYGYTF. Here the CDR3 DNA reads TGTGCCAGCACGCGGTCTAACTATGGCTACACCTTC. J is TRBJ1-2 and V is TRBV28; D unresolved. The CDR3 contains 12 residues. Trimming stripped 7 bases from V and 0 bases from J, with 6 bases between. Germline V gives CDR1 MDHEN, CDR2 SYDVKM.

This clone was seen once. The CDR3 region is CSGTRTGGGVGDEQFF. DNA of the CDR3: TGCAGCGGGACCCGGACAGGGGGTGGGGTGGGCGATGAGCAGTTCTTC. This rearrangement joins TRBV29-1 to TRBJ2-1; 10 bases align to TRBD1. V lost 7 bases and J lost 8; bases outside the gene matches: 17. The CDR3 runs to 16 residues. Germline V gene sequence: CDR1 SQVTM, CDR2 ANQGSEA.

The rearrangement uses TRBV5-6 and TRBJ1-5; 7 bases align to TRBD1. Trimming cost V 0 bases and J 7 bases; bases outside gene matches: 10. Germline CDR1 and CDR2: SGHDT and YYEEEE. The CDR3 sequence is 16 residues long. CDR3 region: CASSLESGGSSQPQHF. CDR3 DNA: TGTGCCAGCAGCTTGGAGTCAGGGGGAAGTAGCCAGCCCCAGCATTTT.

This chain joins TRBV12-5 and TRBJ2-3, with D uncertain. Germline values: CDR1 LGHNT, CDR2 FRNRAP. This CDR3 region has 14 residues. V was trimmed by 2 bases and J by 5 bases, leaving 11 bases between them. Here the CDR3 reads CASGLSPAGDTQYF. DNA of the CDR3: TGTGCTAGTGGTTTGAGTCCAGCAGGAGATACGCAGTATTTT. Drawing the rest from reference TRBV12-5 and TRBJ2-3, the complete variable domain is DARVTQTPRHKVTEMGQEVTMRCQPILGHNTVFWYRQTMMQGLELLAYFRNRAPLDDSGMPKDRFSAEMPDATLATLKIQPSEPRDSAVYFCASGLSPAGDTQYFGPGTRLTVL.

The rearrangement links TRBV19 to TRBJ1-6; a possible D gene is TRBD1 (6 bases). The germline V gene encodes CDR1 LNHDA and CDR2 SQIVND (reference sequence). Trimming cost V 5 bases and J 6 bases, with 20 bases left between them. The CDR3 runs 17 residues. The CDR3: CASSSSDRPWGNSPLHF. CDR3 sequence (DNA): TGTGCCAGTAGTTCCTCCGACAGGCCCTGGGGTAATTCACCCCTCCACTTT.

The DNA for the CDR3 is TGTGCCAGCAGTTACGCGACAGGGTTGGGCGAGCAGTACTTC. It yields the protein CASSYATGLGEQYF. The chain has TRBV6-5 and TRBJ2-7, with 7 bases that match TRBD1. The germline gives CDR1 MNHEY, CDR2 SVGAGI. V dropped 2 bases and J dropped 6; count of bases not matched to a gene: 7. This CDR3 has 14 amino acids.

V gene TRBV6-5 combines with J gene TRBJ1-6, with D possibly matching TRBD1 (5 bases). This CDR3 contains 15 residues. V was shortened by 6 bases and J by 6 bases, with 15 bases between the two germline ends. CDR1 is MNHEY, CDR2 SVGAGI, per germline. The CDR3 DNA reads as TGTGCCAGCAGATTAGGGGCACGGCTTAATTCACCCCTCCACTTT. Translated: CASRLGARLNSPLHF.

The CDR3, as DNA: TGTGCCAGCAGCCTCGGGACTAGCGGGGTGGGGGAGCTGTTTTTT. Translating gives CASSLGTSGVGELFF. The gene calls are TRBV7-2 and TRBJ2-2; 13 bases map to TRBD2. V was pared by 5 bases and J by 8 bases, with 5 bases of the junction left unmatched. CDR3 length equals 15 residues. Germline CDR1 and CDR2: SGHTA and FQGNSA.

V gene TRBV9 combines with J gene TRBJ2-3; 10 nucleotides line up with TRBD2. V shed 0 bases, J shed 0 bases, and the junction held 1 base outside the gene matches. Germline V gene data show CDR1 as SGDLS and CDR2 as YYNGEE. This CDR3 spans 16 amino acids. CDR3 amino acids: CASSVAAGGSTDTQYF. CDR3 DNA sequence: TGTGCCAGCAGCGTAGCAGCGGGGGGGAGCACAGATACGCAGTATTTT.

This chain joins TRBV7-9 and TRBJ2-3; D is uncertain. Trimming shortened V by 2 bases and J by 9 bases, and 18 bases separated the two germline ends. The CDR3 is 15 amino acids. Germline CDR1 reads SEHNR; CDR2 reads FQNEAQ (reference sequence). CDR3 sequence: CASSLTSVSLGTQYF. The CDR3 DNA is TGTGCCAGCAGCTTAACCTCCGTCTCCCTCGGGACGCAGTATTTT.

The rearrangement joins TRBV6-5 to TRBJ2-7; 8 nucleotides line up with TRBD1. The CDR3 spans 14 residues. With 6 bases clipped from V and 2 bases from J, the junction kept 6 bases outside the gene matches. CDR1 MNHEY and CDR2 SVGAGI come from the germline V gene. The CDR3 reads CASSADRAPYEQYF. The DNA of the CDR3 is TGTGCCAGCAGCGCGGACAGGGCCCCCTACGAGCAGTACTTC.

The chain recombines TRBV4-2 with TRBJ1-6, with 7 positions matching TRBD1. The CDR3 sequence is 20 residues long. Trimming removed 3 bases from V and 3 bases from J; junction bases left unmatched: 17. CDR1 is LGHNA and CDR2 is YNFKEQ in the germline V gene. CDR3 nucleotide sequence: TGTGCCAGCAGCCACCCTTTAGGACAGGAGGAAAATCGCTATAATTCACCCCTCCACTTT. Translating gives CASSHPLGQEENRYNSPLHF.

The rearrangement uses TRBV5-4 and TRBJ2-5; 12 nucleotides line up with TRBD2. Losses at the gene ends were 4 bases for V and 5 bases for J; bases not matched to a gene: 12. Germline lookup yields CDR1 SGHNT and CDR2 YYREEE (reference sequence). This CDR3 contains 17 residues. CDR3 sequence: CASSPGPSGGAKETQYF. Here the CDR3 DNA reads TGTGCCAGCAGCCCTGGCCCTAGCGGGGGGGCTAAGGAGACCCAGTACTTC.

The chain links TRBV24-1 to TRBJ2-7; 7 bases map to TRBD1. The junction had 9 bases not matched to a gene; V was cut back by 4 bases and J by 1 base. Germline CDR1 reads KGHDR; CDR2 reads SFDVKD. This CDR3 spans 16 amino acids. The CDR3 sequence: CATSEFGQVRSYEQYF. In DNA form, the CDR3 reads TGTGCCACCAGTGAATTTGGACAGGTTAGATCCTACGAGCAGTACTTC.

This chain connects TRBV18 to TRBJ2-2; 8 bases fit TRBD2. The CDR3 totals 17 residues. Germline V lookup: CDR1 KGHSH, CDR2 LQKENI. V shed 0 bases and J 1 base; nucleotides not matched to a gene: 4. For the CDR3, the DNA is TGTGCCAGCTCACCACCGAGCGGGGGTCTGAACACCGGGGAGCTGTTTTTT. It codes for CASSPPSGGLNTGELFF.

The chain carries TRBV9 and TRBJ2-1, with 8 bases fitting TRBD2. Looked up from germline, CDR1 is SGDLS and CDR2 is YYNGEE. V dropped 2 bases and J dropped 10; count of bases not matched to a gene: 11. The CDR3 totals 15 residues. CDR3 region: CASSVASGGVLEQFF. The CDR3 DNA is TGTGCCAGCAGCGTGGCCTCCGGGGGGGTTCTAGAGCAGTTCTTC.

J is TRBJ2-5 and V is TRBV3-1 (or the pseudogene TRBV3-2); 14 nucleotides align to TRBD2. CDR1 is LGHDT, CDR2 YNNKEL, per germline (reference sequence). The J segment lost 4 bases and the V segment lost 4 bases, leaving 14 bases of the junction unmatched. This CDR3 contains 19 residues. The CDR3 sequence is CASSPQGTSGSHVGETQYF. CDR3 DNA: TGTGCCAGCAGCCCCCAAGGGACTAGCGGGAGTCACGTCGGAGAGACCCAGTACTTC.

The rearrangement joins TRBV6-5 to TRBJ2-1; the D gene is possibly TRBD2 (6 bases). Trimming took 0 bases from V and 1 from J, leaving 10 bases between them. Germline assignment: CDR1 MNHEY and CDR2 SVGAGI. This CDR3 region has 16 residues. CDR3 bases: TGTGCCAGCAGTTACTCGTCGGCGGGATCCTACAATGAGCAGTTCTTC. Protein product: CASSYSSAGSYNEQFF.

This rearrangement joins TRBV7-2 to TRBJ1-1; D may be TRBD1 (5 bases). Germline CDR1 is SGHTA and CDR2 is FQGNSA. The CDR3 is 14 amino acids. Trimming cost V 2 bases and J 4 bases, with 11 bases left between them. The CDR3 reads CASSLWGVPTEAFF. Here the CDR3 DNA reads TGTGCCAGCAGCTTATGGGGGGTTCCCACTGAAGCTTTCTTT.

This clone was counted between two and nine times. This CDR3 is CASSSDRGGEKLFF. CDR3 nucleotides: TGTGCCAGCAGCTCTGACAGGGGGGGGGAAAAACTGTTTTTT. This chain links TRBV7-2 with TRBJ1-4; 9 nucleotides match TRBD1. Per germline, CDR1 SGHTA and CDR2 FQGNSA. This CDR3 has 14 amino acids. J gave up 8 bases and V 4 bases, and 5 bases lay outside the gene matches. The full variable domain, with the rest looked up from reference TRBV7-2 and TRBJ1-4, is GAGVSQSPSNKVTEKGKDVELRCDPISGHTALYWYRQSLGQGLEFLIYFQGNSAPDKSGLPSDRFSAERTGGSVSTLTIQRTQQEDSAVYLCASSSDRGGEKLFFGSGTQLSVL.

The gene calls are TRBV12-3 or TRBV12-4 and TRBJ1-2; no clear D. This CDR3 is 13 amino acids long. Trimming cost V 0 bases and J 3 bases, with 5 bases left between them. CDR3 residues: CASSLARDYGYTF. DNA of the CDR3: TGTGCCAGCAGTTTAGCGCGGGACTATGGCTACACCTTC.

For the CDR3, the DNA is TGTGCCAGCACCCCCCTGGGGGGCTCCTACGAGCAGTACTTC. This codes for CASTPLGGSYEQYF. The chain couples TRBV7-9 to TRBJ2-7, with D tentatively TRBD2 (6 bases). The V gene's germline CDR1 is SEHNR and CDR2 FQNEAQ (reference sequence). CDR3 length: 14 amino acids. V dropped 7 bases and J dropped 0 bases, with 13 bases sitting between them. The full variable domain, rest sourced from reference TRBV7-9 and TRBJ2-7, is DTGVSQNPRHKITKRGQNVTFRCDPISEHNRLYWYRQTLGQGPEFLTYFQNEAQLEKSRLLSDRFSAERPKGSFSTLEIQRTEQGDSAMYLCASTPLGGSYEQYFGPGTRLTVT.

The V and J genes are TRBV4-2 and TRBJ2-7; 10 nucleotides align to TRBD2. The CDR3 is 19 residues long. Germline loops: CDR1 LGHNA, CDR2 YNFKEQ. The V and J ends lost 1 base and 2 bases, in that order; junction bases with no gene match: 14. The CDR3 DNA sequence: TGTGCCAGCAGCCAAGCGTCTTATCGGACTAGCGGTGACCCCTACGAGCAGTACTTC. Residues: CASSQASYRTSGDPYEQYF.

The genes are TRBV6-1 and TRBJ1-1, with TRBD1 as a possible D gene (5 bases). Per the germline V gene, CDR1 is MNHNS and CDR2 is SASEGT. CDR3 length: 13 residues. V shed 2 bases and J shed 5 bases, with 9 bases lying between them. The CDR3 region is CASSERGGTEAFF. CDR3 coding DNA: TGTGCCAGCAGTGAACGGGGGGGGACTGAAGCTTTCTTT.

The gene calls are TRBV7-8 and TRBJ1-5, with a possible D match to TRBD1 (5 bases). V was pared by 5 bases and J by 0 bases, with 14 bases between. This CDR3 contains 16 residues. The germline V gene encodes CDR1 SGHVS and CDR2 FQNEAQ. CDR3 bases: TGTGCCAGCAGCCCCAGCGCAGGGAATAGCAATCAGCCCCAGCATTTT. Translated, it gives CASSPSAGNSNQPQHF.

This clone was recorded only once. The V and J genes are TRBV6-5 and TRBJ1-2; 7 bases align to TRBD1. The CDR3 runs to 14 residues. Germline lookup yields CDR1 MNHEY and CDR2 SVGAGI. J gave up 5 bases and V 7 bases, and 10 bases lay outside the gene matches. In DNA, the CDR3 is TGTGCCAGCACCCGGACACAGGGGCCGTATGGCTACACCTTC. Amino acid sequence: CASTRTQGPYGYTF.

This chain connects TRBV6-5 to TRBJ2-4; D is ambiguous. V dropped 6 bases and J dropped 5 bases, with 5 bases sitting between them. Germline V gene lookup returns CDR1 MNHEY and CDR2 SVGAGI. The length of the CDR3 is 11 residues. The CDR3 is CASSAENIQYF. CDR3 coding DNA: TGTGCCAGCAGCGCAGAAAACATTCAGTACTTC.

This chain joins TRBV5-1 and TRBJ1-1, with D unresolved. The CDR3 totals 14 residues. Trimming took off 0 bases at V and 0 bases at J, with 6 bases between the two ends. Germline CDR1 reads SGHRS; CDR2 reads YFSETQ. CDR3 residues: CASSLEHLNTEAFF. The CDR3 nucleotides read TGCGCCAGCAGCTTGGAACACCTGAACACTGAAGCTTTCTTT.

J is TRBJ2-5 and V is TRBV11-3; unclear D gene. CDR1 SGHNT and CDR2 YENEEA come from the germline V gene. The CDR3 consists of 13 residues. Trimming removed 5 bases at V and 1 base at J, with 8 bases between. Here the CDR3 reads CASSQVPQETQYF. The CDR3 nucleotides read TGTGCCAGCAGCCAGGTACCCCAAGAGACCCAGTACTTC.

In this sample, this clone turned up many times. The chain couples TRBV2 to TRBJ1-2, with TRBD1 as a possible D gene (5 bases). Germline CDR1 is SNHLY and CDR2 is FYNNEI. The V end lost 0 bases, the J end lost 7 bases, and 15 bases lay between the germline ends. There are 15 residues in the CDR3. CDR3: CASSEAGLSTGGYTF. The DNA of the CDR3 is TGTGCCAGCAGTGAAGCGGGACTATCAACGGGTGGCTACACCTTC.